This entry concerns a single T cell receptor (beta chain). Its antigen is unknown. Time point defined: pre-treatment sample, taken before nivolumab and TIL therapy. These data are taken from a study of TIL therapy for anti-PD-1-resistant metastatic lung cancer. Study background: Tumor harvest preceded PD-1/PD-L1 blockade, followed by nivolumab treatment.

Germline values: CDR1 MNHEY, CDR2 SVGAGI. With V trimmed by 5 bases and J by 4 bases, 7 bases remained unmatched. The CDR3 is 15 amino acids. Sequencing used immunoSEQ v3. TCRdb's copy holds only in-frame clones and misses some; the assay was immunoSEQ multiplex PCR. The sample lists tens of thousands of clones; about 69% were seen once. The study, taken as a whole, reports: Treatment-naive, never-smoker and oncogene-addicted patients were overrepresented in this highly selected cohort.

The chain links TRBV6-5 to TRBJ2-2, with 7 positions matching TRBD2. The sequence derives from a person aged 25 to 80 with non-small cell lung cancer. The source material was blood, sampled at baseline. In nucleotides, the CDR3 is TGTGCCAGCAGTCGACTAGCCGGTCGCACCGGGGAGCTGTTTTTT. Amino acid sequence: CASSRLAGRTGELFF.